The clone carrying this T cell receptor (beta chain) was picked up many times. This sample is part of a study of blood T cell repertoires in COVID-19. Each recovered donor of Cohort 3 presented with two negative PCRs, clearance, or symptom resolution. The CDR3 extends over 13 amino acids. Germline V gene data show CDR1 as LNHDA and CDR2 as SQIVND (reference sequence). The V end was cut by 4 bases, the J end by 7 bases, with 11 bases between. In the study's own analysis: Reference gene primer amplification yielded estimated nucleated cell counts. TCRdb keeps only in-frame clones here, not all; method: immunoSEQ multiplex PCR. Clone size and the V and J calls come from that table; the DNA yielded D and trimming. Of 250,000 or so clones listed, 86% were seen once; the top ten hold roughly 2%.

Sequences were obtained from PBMCs or T cells enriched from blood (not recorded which). This sequence originates from a woman aged 45-65 years who had recovered from COVID-19. The rearrangement uses TRBV19 and TRBJ1-3; D not certain. CDR3 sequence reads: CASSTRQINTIYF. Written as DNA, the CDR3 is TGTGCCAGTAGTACGCGGCAGATCAACACCATATATTTT.